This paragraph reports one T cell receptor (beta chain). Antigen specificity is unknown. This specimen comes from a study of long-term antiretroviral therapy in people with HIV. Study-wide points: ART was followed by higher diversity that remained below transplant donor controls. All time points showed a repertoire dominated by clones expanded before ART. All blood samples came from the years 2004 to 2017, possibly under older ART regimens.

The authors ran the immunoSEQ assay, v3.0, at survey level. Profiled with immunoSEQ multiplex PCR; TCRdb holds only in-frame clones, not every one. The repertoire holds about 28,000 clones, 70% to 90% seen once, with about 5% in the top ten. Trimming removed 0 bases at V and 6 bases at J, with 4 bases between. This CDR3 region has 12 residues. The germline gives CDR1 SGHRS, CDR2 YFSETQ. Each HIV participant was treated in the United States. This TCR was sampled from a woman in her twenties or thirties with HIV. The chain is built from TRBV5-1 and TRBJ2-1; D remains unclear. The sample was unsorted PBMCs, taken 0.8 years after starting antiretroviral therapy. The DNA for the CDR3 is TGCGCCAGCAGCTTGGGGCTCAATGAGCAGTTCTTC. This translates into CASSLGLNEQFF.